This T cell receptor beta chain was documented in a study of cytomegalovirus exposure and HLA in healthy donors. Trimming removed 5 bases at V and 14 bases at J, with 16 bases between. CDR3 length: 12 amino acids. Germline CDR1 KGHSH, CDR2 LQKENI. PCR employed 60 Vbeta and 13 Jbeta primers. Measured with immunoSEQ multiplex PCR; TCRdb has only the in-frame clones, and not every one. The sample lists hundreds of thousands of clones, 70% occurring once. Specimen: PBMCs. This chain links TRBV18 with TRBJ2-4; perhaps TRBD2 as D (6 bases). The sequence derives from a man in his forties or fifties in good health and CMV-seropositive. The CDR3 sequence is CASSSDSGGEYF. CDR3 nucleotides: TGTGCCAGCTCATCGGACTCCGGAGGGGAGTACTTC.